This passage covers 7 T cell receptor beta chains from one sample sequenced in a study of T-cell memory formation after mild COVID-19. TCRdb re-analysed the 5' RACE reads in MiXCR, keeping a single row per CDR3 protein. The table has under 300,000 distinct CDR3 sequences, 15% to 20% seen once. The material sequenced was PBMCs or a T cell subset sorted from them (not recorded which). The receptors derive from a man younger than 30 who had mild COVID-19 (a few samples of this study predate the infection). Cell type and time point are not known.

This clonotype was detected only once. This chain connects TRBV19 to TRBJ2-7; D not certain. V was shortened by 4 bases and J by 5 bases, with 15 bases between the two germline ends. Germline V gene lookup returns CDR1 LNHDA and CDR2 SQIVND (reference sequence). The CDR3 contains 14 residues. The CDR3 nucleotides read TGTGCCAGTAGTACCCCTGGGTTTCCCCACGAGCAGTACTTC. Translation: CASSTPGFPHEQYF.

This clonotype was seen once. Compared with germline, one end of the junction differs, possibly owing to a read error. CDR3 protein: CASSEGHINTEDFF. The DNA of the CDR3 is TGTGCCAGCAGCGAGGGCCATATTAACACTGAAGATTTCTTT. J is TRBJ1-1 and V is TRBV7-3; no reliable D call. Germline values: CDR1 SGHTA, CDR2 FQGTGA. The CDR3 has 14 amino acids.

The chain links TRBV7-2 to TRBJ2-7; no clear D. Germline CDR1 and CDR2: SGHTA and FQGNSA. The V end lost 6 bases, the J end lost 7 bases, and 10 bases lay between the germline ends. The CDR3 has 11 residues. As DNA, the CDR3 is TGTGCCAGCAGTTCCTCCTGGGAGCAGTACTTC. It translates to CASSSSWEQYF.

The J gene is TRBJ1-2, the V gene TRBV6-5; 9 nucleotides line up with TRBD1. CDR1 MNHEY and CDR2 SVGAGI come from the germline V gene. The CDR3 has 14 amino acids. V trimming: 5 bases; J trimming: 6 bases; junction bases outside the gene matches: 7. The chain's CDR3 is CASSPGTGSHGYTF. DNA for the CDR3: TGTGCCAGCAGTCCGGGGACAGGGAGCCATGGCTACACCTTC.

The rearrangement joins TRBV5-1 to TRBJ2-3; 7 nucleotides agree with TRBD1. Trimming at V came to 2 bases and at J to 2 bases, leaving 2 bases not matched to a gene. Germline CDR1 reads SGHRS; CDR2 reads YFSETQ. This CDR3 spans 14 amino acids. CDR3 in DNA: TGCGCCAGCAGCTTACAGGGGTTCACAGATACGCAGTATTTT. It is translated as CASSLQGFTDTQYF.

This clonotype has a handful of counts. The chain has TRBV7-9 and TRBJ2-3; tentatively, D is TRBD2 (5 bases). There are 16 residues in the CDR3. Germline V gives CDR1 SEHNR, CDR2 FQNEAQ (reference sequence). V gave up 5 bases and J gave up 2 bases, with 17 bases separating them. CDR3: CASSAPSGRTTDTQYF. As DNA, the CDR3 is TGTGCCAGCAGCGCCCCAAGCGGCAGGACCACAGATACGCAGTATTTT.

There are many counts of this clonotype. The chain has TRBV5-1 and TRBJ2-7; 10 nucleotides agree with TRBD1. CDR1 is SGHRS and CDR2 is YFSETQ in the germline V gene. The CDR3 has 14 residues. Trimming at V came to 7 bases and at J to 3 bases, leaving 7 bases not matched to a gene. The CDR3, as DNA: TGCGCCAGCGTCCGGGACAGGGGAAACTACGAGCAGTACTTC. Translating gives CASVRDRGNYEQYF. The full variable domain, its missing parts supplied by reference TRBV5-1 and TRBJ2-7, is KAGVTQTPRYLIKTRGQQVTLSCSPISGHRSVSWYQQTPGQGLQFLFEYFSETQRNKGNFPGRFSGRQFSNSRSEMNVSTLELGDSALYLCASVRDRGNYEQYFGPGTRLTVT.